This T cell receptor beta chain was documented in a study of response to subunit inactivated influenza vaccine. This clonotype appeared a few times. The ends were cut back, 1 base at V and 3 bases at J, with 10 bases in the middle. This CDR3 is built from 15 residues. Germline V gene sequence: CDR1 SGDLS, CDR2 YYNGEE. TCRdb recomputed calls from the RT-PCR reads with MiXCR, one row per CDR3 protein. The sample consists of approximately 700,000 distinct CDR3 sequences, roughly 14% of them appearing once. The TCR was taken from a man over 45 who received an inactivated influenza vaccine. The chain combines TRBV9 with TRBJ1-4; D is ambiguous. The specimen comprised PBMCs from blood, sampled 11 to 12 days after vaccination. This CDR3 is CASSVTGRANEKLFF. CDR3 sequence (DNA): TGTGCCAGCAGCGTAACCGGGAGGGCTAATGAAAAACTGTTTTTT.